The 20 T cell receptor beta chains below come from one sample, sequenced in a study of preoperative IRX-2 immunotherapy in early breast cancer. This table comes from immunoSEQ multiplex PCR, and its TCRdb copy is limited to in-frame clones, with some not included. The sample consists of under 45,000 clones, roughly 94% of them appearing once. Treatment described: preoperative locoregional IRX-2 cytokine immunotherapy. Sequencing was performed on tumor tissue, taken after IRX-2 immunotherapy. Receptors were obtained from a human donor with breast cancer.

The chain uses TRBV28 and TRBJ2-3; D gene ambiguous. Germline CDR1 reads MDHEN; CDR2 reads SYDVKM. The CDR3 loop spans 14 amino acids. V was clipped by 11 bases and J by 7 bases, with 22 bases between them. The CDR3 bases are TGTGCCGCTAAATCTTACTCGGACGCTCATACGCAGTATTTT. This gives the protein CAAKSYSDAHTQYF. Supplemented by reference TRBV28 and TRBJ2-3, the full variable domain reads DVKVTQSSRYLVKRTGEKVFLECVQDMDHENMFWYRQDPGLGLRLIYFSYDVKMKEKGDIPEGYSVSREKKERFSLILESASTNQTSMYLCAAKSYSDAHTQYFGPGTRLTVL.

The V gene is TRBV6-1, the J gene TRBJ1-3; D call uncertain. Trimming shortened V by 2 bases and J by 0 bases, and 5 bases separated the two germline ends. Germline V lookup: CDR1 MNHNS, CDR2 SASEGT. The CDR3 contains 14 residues. This CDR3 is CASSETVSGNTIYF. CDR3 DNA sequence: TGTGCCAGCAGTGAAACGGTCTCTGGAAACACCATATATTTT.

J is TRBJ2-5 and V is TRBV27; 7 bases line up with TRBD1. Trimming removed 7 bases from V and 5 bases from J; junction bases left unmatched: 16. From germline, CDR1 is MNHEY and CDR2 SMNVEV (reference sequence). The CDR3 contains 16 residues. The CDR3 reads CASTSLEGALRETQYF. The CDR3 DNA sequence: TGTGCCAGCACCTCCCTCGAGGGGGCCCTACGGGAGACCCAGTACTTC.

Written as DNA, the CDR3 is TGTGCCAGCAGCGTAGTAAGCGGAGATTACAATGAGCAGTTCTTC. It specifies CASSVVSGDYNEQFF. The J gene is TRBJ2-1, the V gene TRBV9, with D maybe TRBD2 (5 bases). This CDR3 comprises 15 residues. V dropped 0 bases and J dropped 4 bases, with 11 bases sitting between them. CDR1 and CDR2 (germline): SGDLS, YYNGEE. Looking up the rest from reference TRBV9 and TRBJ2-1 gives the full variable domain: DSGVTQTPKHLITATGQRVTLRCSPRSGDLSVYWYQQSLDQGLQFLIQYYNGEERAKGNILERFSAQQFPDLHSELNLSSLELGDSALYFCASSVVSGDYNEQFFGPGTRLTVL.

The rearrangement uses TRBV18 and TRBJ1-4; D is uncertain. This CDR3 has 15 residues. The germline gives CDR1 KGHSH, CDR2 LQKENI. The ends were cut back, 0 bases at V and 4 bases at J, with 9 bases in the middle. CDR3 in DNA: TGTGCCAGCTCACCACCCTGGGAAGATAATGAAAAACTGTTTTTT. This sequence encodes CASSPPWEDNEKLFF.

The V gene is TRBV5-6, the J gene TRBJ1-4; D uncertain. This CDR3 contains 16 residues. The germline CDR1 and CDR2 sequences are SGHDT and YYEEEE. V lost 1 base, J lost 0 bases, and 10 bases lay in between. DNA for the CDR3: TGTGCCAGCAGCTTGAGACATTTAGCAACTAATGAAAAACTGTTTTTT. Encoded protein: CASSLRHLATNEKLFF.

V is TRBV7-2 and J is TRBJ1-1; D unresolved. The CDR3 sequence is 13 residues long. V lost 4 bases and J 7 bases, leaving 13 bases between the germline ends. In germline, CDR1 is SGHTA, CDR2 FQGNSA. CDR3 region: CASSSPIGIEAFF. Here the CDR3 DNA reads TGTGCCAGCAGCTCCCCGATTGGAATTGAAGCTTTCTTT.

The chain uses TRBV6-6 and TRBJ2-3; 11 bases fit TRBD1. CDR3 length equals 16 residues. V was clipped by 4 bases and J by 4 bases; unmatched bases: 7. The germline V gene has CDR1 MNHNY and CDR2 SVGAGI (reference sequence). CDR3 protein: CASSLLWDRGSDTQYF. CDR3 in DNA: TGTGCCAGCAGTTTACTCTGGGACAGGGGGTCAGATACGCAGTATTTT.

The chain combines TRBV5-1 with TRBJ2-5; TRBD2 matches at 7 bases. V was pared by 3 bases and J by 5 bases, with 7 bases of the junction left unmatched. The CDR3 covers 14 residues. Germline CDR1 is SGHRS and CDR2 is YFSETQ. The DNA of the CDR3 is TGCGCCAGCAGCTACAGCGGGATAGACGAGACCCAGTACTTC. It encodes CASSYSGIDETQYF. Looking up the rest from reference TRBV5-1 and TRBJ2-5 gives the full variable domain: KAGVTQTPRYLIKTRGQQVTLSCSPISGHRSVSWYQQTPGQGLQFLFEYFSETQRNKGNFPGRFSGRQFSNSRSEMNVSTLELGDSALYLCASSYSGIDETQYFGPGTRLLVL.

V gene TRBV5-1 combines with J gene TRBJ2-1; 14 bases line up with TRBD2. The V gene end was trimmed by 5 bases and the J gene end by 10 bases; junction bases not matched to a gene: 11. The germline gives CDR1 SGHRS, CDR2 YFSETQ. The CDR3 sequence is 16 residues long. This CDR3 is CASSLTTSGGAGEQFF. The DNA of the CDR3 is TGCGCCAGCAGTCTAACGACTAGCGGGGGGGCAGGAGAGCAGTTCTTC.

The rearrangement joins TRBV13 to TRBJ2-7; TRBD1 matches at 9 bases. Germline assignment: CDR1 PRHDT and CDR2 FYEKMQ (reference sequence). Unmatched junction bases numbered 4, after V lost 3 bases and J lost 1 base. This CDR3 region has 15 residues. Here the CDR3 DNA reads TGTGCCAGCAGCTTCTCGGGACAGGGTTCCTACGAGCAGTACTTC. This gives the protein CASSFSGQGSYEQYF. Variable domain in full (rest from reference TRBV13 and TRBJ2-7): AAGVIQSPRHLIKEKRETATLKCYPIPRHDTVYWYQQGPGQDPQFLISFYEKMQSDKGSIPDRFSAQQFSDYHSELNMSSLELGDSALYFCASSFSGQGSYEQYFGPGTRLTVT.

The CDR3 spells CASSGLGTVNTGELFF. In nucleotides, the CDR3 is TGTGCCAGCAGCGGCCTCGGGACGGTGAACACCGGGGAGCTGTTTTTT. The chain joins TRBV9 to TRBJ2-2; D may correspond to TRBD1 or TRBD2 (5 bases each). Germline assignment: CDR1 SGDLS and CDR2 YYNGEE. This CDR3 comprises 16 residues. The germline V and J ends were trimmed by 3 bases and 1 base, with 13 bases remaining between them.

This clone is a singleton in its sample. This sequence joins TRBV6-1 and TRBJ1-5; D is unresolved. Trimming removed 3 bases from V and 10 bases from J, with 13 bases in between. This CDR3 is 13 amino acids long. Per germline, CDR1 MNHNS and CDR2 SASEGT. CDR3 sequence reads: CASSDYHISPQHF. The CDR3 bases are TGTGCCAGCAGTGACTACCACATCAGCCCCCAGCATTTT.

This chain joins TRBV7-2 and TRBJ2-1, with D tentatively TRBD2 (5 bases). Trimming removed 0 bases from V and 4 bases from J, with 7 bases in between. The CDR3 consists of 14 residues. From germline, CDR1 is SGHTA and CDR2 FQGNSA. DNA of the CDR3: TGTGCCAGCAGCTTAGCGGGAGCATACAATGAGCAGTTCTTC. As protein: CASSLAGAYNEQFF.

The chain has TRBV18 and TRBJ2-4; the D gene is possibly TRBD2 (6 bases). This CDR3 spans 15 amino acids. Trimming stripped 6 bases from V and 5 bases from J, with 17 bases between. CDR1 KGHSH and CDR2 LQKENI come from the germline V gene. The CDR3 here is CASSPLAGTQNIQYF. The CDR3 DNA reads as TGTGCCAGCTCCCCTTTAGCCGGGACTCAAAACATTCAGTACTTC.

The gene calls are TRBV28 and TRBJ1-1, with a tentative D call TRBD1 (6 bases). Trimming took 8 bases from V and 5 from J, leaving 15 bases between them. Germline V gene sequence: CDR1 MDHEN, CDR2 SYDVKM. This CDR3 is 13 amino acids long. The CDR3 region has the DNA TGTGCCAGCGGAGCGAGGGGGGATACTGAAGCTTTCTTT. Its translation: CASGARGDTEAFF.

The chain combines TRBV14 with TRBJ1-4; D is undetermined. This CDR3 is 13 amino acids long. Germline V gene data show CDR1 as SGHDN and CDR2 as FVKESK. V was cut by 4 bases and J by 3 bases, with 6 bases left in between. DNA of the CDR3: TGTGCCAGCAGCCTGAGGCCTAATGAAAAACTGTTTTTT. As protein: CASSLRPNEKLFF.

The rearrangement links TRBV6-6 to TRBJ2-1; 8 nucleotides align to TRBD1. Per germline, CDR1 MNHNY and CDR2 SVGAGI (reference sequence). The CDR3 is 15 residues long. Trimming at V came to 4 bases and at J to 3 bases, leaving 5 bases not matched to a gene. In DNA, the CDR3 is TGTGCCAGCAGTTCCTGGACAGGGAACTACAATGAGCAGTTCTTC. Amino acid sequence: CASSSWTGNYNEQFF.

The chain employs TRBV7-2 and TRBJ1-1; D is undetermined. Trimming pared 1 base from V and 1 base from J, leaving 4 bases between. The CDR3 has 13 amino acids. From germline, CDR1 is SGHTA and CDR2 FQGNSA. The CDR3: CASSLVPNTEAFF. DNA of the CDR3: TGTGCCAGCAGCTTAGTACCGAACACTGAAGCTTTCTTT.

This clone showed up just once. V usage is TRBV29-1 and J usage is TRBJ2-3; D is uncertain. This CDR3 is 15 amino acids long. Germline CDR1 and CDR2: SQVTM and ANQGSEA. The V and J ends lost 0 bases and 5 bases respectively, with 15 bases between them. The chain's CDR3 is CSVEDLGRPGDTQYF. The DNA of the CDR3 is TGCAGCGTTGAAGATCTTGGTCGCCCAGGAGATACGCAGTATTTT.